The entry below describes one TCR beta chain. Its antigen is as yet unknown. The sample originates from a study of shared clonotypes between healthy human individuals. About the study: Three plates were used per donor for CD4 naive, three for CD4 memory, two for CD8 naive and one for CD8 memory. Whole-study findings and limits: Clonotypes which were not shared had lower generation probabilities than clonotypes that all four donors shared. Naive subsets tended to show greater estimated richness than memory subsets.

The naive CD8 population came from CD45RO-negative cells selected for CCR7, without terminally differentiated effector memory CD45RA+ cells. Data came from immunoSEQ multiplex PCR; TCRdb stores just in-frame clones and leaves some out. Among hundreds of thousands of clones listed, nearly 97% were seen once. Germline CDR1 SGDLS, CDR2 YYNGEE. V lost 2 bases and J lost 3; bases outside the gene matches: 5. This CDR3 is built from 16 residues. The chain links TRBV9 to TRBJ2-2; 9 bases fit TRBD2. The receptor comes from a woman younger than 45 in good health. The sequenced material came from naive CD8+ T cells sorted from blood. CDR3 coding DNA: TGTGCCAGCAGCGTGAATGGCGGGAGGGACACCGGGGAGCTGTTTTTT. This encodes CASSVNGGRDTGELFF.